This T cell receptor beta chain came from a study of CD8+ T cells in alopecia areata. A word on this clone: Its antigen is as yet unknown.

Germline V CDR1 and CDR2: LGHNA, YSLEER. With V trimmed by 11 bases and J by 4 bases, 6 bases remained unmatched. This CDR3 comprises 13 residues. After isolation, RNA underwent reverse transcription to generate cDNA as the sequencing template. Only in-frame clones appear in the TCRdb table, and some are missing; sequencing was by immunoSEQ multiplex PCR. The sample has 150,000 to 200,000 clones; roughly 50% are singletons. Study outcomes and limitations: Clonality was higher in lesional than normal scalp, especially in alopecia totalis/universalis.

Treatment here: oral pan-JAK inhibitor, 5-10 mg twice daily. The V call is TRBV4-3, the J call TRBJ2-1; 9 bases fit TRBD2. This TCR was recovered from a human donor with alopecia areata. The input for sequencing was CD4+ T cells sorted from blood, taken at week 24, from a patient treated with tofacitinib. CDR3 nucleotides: TGCGCCCGACAGGGACTAGCTTACAATGAGCAGTTCTTC. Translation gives CARQGLAYNEQFF.